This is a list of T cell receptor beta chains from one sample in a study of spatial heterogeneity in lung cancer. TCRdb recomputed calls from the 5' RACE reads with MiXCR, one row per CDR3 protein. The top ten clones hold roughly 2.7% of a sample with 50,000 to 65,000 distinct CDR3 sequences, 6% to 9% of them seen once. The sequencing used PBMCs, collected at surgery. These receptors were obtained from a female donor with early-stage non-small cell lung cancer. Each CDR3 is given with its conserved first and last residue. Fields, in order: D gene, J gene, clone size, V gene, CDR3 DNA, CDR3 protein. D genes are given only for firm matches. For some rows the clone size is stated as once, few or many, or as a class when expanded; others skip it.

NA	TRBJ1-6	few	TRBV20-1	TGCAGTGCTACGACGGCTGGGAATTCACCCCTCCACTTT	CSATTAGNSPLHF
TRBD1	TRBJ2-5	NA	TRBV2	TGTGCCAGCACAAAAGCCAGGGGGCAAGAGACCCAGTACTTC	CASTKARGQETQYF
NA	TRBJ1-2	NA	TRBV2	TGTGCCAGCAGTGAGGAGGGGGTTCTCTATGGCTACACCTTC	CASSEEGVLYGYTF
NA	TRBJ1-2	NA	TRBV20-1	TGCAGTGCTATACAGTTCCCATATGGCTACACCTTC	CSAIQFPYGYTF
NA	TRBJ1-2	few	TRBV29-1	TGCAGCCTGAGGACAACGGGGGAAGGCTACACCTTC	CSLRTTGEGYTF
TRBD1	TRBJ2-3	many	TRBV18	TGTGCCAGCTCACCCAGCAGACAGGGAACAGATACGCAGTATTTT	CASSPSRQGTDTQYF
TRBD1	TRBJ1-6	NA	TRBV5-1	TGCGCCAGCAGCCAGGGACAGGGGGCTTCACCCCTCCACTTT	CASSQGQGASPLHF
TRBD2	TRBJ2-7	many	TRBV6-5	TGTGCCAGCAGTTATAGTAGCGGGGGGCCCCAGGAGTACTTC	CASSYSSGGPQEYF
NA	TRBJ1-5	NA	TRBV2	TGTGCCAGCAGTAGCGGGGGATTTGATCAGCCCCAGCATTTT	CASSSGGFDQPQHF
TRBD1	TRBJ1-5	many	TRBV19	TGTGCCAGTAGCCCCGGGACAGGAGGCAATCAGCCCCAGCATTTT	CASSPGTGGNQPQHF
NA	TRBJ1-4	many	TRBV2	TGTGCCAGCAGTGAATTCGGGGGCGAAAAACTGTTTTTT	CASSEFGGEKLFF
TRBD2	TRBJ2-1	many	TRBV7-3	TGTGCCAGCAGCCGAAGCGGGGGCCCCAATGAGCAGTTCTTC	CASSRSGGPNEQFF
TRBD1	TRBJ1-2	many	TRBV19	TGTGCCAGTAGTTCCGACAGGGACCATGGCTACACCTTC	CASSSDRDHGYTF
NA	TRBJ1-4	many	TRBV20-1	TGCAGTGCTCCTACTACAGGGATAGAGAAACTGTTTTTT	CSAPTTGIEKLFF
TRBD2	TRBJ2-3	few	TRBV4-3	TGCGCCAGCAGCCAAGATCAGCGGGGGGTGCAAAATACGCAGTATTTT	CASSQDQRGVQNTQYF
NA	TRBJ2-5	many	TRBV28	TGTGCCAGCAGTTTGCCAGTCCAAGAGACCCAGTACTTC	CASSLPVQETQYF
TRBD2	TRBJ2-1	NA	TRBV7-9	TGTGCCAGCCGGACTAGCGGGGCCGACAATGAGCAGTTCTTC	CASRTSGADNEQFF
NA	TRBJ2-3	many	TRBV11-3	TGTGCCAGCAGCTTGGGGACGTGGGATACGCAGTATTTT	CASSLGTWDTQYF
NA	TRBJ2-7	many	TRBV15	TGTGCCACCAGCCCCAGGACCGGATTCTCCTACGAGCAGTACTTC	CATSPRTGFSYEQYF
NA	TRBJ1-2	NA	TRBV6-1	TGTGCCAGCAGTGAAGGAGGGGGAGGTGGCTACACCTTC	CASSEGGGGGYTF
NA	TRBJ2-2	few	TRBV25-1	TGTGCCAGCAGGAAGGAGCCCAACACCGGGGAGCTGTTTTTT	CASRKEPNTGELFF
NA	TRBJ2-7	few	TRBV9	TGTGCCAGCAGTGGAAGCTCCTACGAGCAGTACTTC	CASSGSSYEQYF
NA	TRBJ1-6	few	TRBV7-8	TGTGCCAGCAGCTTAGCGGTATATAATTCACCCCTCCACTTT	CASSLAVYNSPLHF
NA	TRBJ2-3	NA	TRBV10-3	TGTGCCATCAGTGATGGGGGCGATACGCAGTATTTT	CAISDGGDTQYF
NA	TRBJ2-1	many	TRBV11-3	TGTGCCAGCAGCTTTTCGGACATGAGGTACAATGAGCAGTTCTTC	CASSFSDMRYNEQFF